This TCR beta chain was sequenced in a study of cytomegalovirus exposure and HLA in healthy donors. About the research overall: The approximately 120 validation repertoires, a later analysis reported, used the same platform as the roughly 660 repertoires from the first cohort.

The ends were cut back, 4 bases at V and 13 bases at J, with 14 bases in the middle. Germline-derived CDR1 and CDR2 are SGHAT and FQNNGV. The CDR3 totals 11 residues. Measured with immunoSEQ multiplex PCR; TCRdb has only the in-frame clones, and not every one. The sample has 250,000 to 400,000 clones; approximately 88% are singletons. Study-level findings and limits: That first-cohort TCR clusters tended to co-occur in the 90 to 150 validation repertoires was found in a later analysis. There were some public TCRs occurring in many donors, but most TCR sequences were rare. Cytomegalovirus status was reportedly diagnosed by the classifier with high sensitivity and specificity.

Concerning this clone: Its specificity is not known.

Sequences were obtained from PBMCs. The sequence came from a man younger than 40 in good health and CMV-seronegative. The V and J genes are TRBV11-2 and TRBJ2-7, with a possible D match to TRBD1 (6 bases). This CDR3 is CASSSYRTAYF. The DNA of the CDR3 is TGTGCCAGCAGCTCGTACCGGACAGCCTACTTC. Based on the CDR3 plus reference TRBV11-2 and TRBJ2-7, the full variable domain is EAGVAQSPRYKIIEKRQSVAFWCNPISGHATLYWYQQILGQGPKLLIQFQNNGVVDDSQLPKDRFSAERLKGVDSTLKIQPAKLEDSAVYLCASSSYRTAYFGPGTRLTVT.